These 14 T cell receptor beta chains originate from one sample sequenced in a study of response to subunit inactivated influenza vaccine. One entry per CDR3 protein results from TCRdb running MiXCR on the RT-PCR reads. The table records around 300,000 distinct CDR3 sequences, approximately 23% of them present only once. The sequences come from PBMCs from blood, collected approximately 20 months after vaccination. All receptors come from a man in his fifties or sixties who received an inactivated influenza vaccine.

This clonotype was counted a few times. V and J are TRBV6-5 and TRBJ1-5; D remains unclear. Trimming removed 5 bases at V and 4 bases at J, with 12 bases between. Germline V gene lookup returns CDR1 MNHEY and CDR2 SVGAGI. This CDR3 has 14 residues. The chain's CDR3 is CASSLETLNQPQHF. CDR3 nucleotide sequence: TGTGCCAGCAGTCTCGAGACACTTAATCAGCCCCAGCATTTT.

The gene calls are TRBV6-5 and TRBJ1-1; 10 positions match TRBD1. Germline CDR1 and CDR2: MNHEY and SVGAGI. The junction had 7 bases not matched to a gene; V was cut back by 2 bases and J by 4 bases. This CDR3 spans 16 amino acids. In nucleotides, the CDR3 is TGTGCCAGCAGTTACAATTTTGGGACAGGGGCCACTGAAGCTTTCTTT. Its translation: CASSYNFGTGATEAFF.

This clonotype showed up just a few times. One end of the junction fails to match germline, which may point to a read error. This rearrangement joins TRBV28 to TRBJ2-1; D is possibly TRBD1 (6 bases). Per germline, CDR1 MDHEN and CDR2 SYDVKM. The CDR3 spans 14 residues. CDR3 sequence reads: CASSLTGSYDEQFF. CDR3 sequence (DNA): TGTGCCAGCAGTTTAACAGGGTCCTACGATGAGCAGTTCTTC.

This clonotype was recorded a few times. The V call is TRBV6-2 or TRBV6-3, the J call TRBJ2-1; the D is unclear. Germline-derived CDR1 and CDR2 are MNHEY and SVGEGT. The CDR3 has 11 amino acids. The V end lost 2 bases, the J end lost 12 bases, and 8 bases lay between the germline ends. The CDR3 coding sequence is TGTGCCAGCAGTTACCATTCACTGCAGTTCTTC. Protein: CASSYHSLQFF.

This clonotype occurred a few times. The chain joins TRBV7-9 to TRBJ2-1; D unclear. The V gene lost 2 bases and the J gene lost 5 bases, with 4 bases spanning the gap. The CDR3 extends over 12 amino acids. Germline CDR1 SEHNR, CDR2 FQNEAQ (reference sequence). The CDR3 DNA reads TGTGCCAGCAGCTTAAGTGACAATGAGCAGTTCTTC. Its protein product is CASSLSDNEQFF.

This clonotype appeared a few times. The rearrangement links TRBV11-2 to TRBJ1-2, with D possibly TRBD1 on 6 matching bases. The V gene lost 4 bases and the J gene lost 3 bases, with 15 bases spanning the gap. Germline-derived CDR1 and CDR2 are SGHAT and FQNNGV. This CDR3 has 15 amino acids. This chain's CDR3 is CASSSSGGGYYGYTF. The CDR3 DNA is TGTGCCAGCAGCTCAAGTGGGGGGGGCTACTATGGCTACACCTTC.

The chain couples TRBV20-1 to TRBJ2-5; tentative D call: TRBD2 (5 bases). Trimming left V 5 bases short and J 2 bases short, with 15 bases between. The germline CDR1 and CDR2 sequences are DFQATT and SNEGSKA (reference sequence). The CDR3 is 14 amino acids. For the CDR3, the DNA is TGCAGTGCTTCCCCCGGAGGACCACAAGAGACCCAGTACTTC. Its protein is CSASPGGPQETQYF.

V is TRBV21-1 and J is TRBJ2-7; TRBD1, the table's D call, was not compared with the DNA. TRBV21-1 constitutes a pseudogene. The CDR3 length is 15 residues. The CDR3 nucleotides read TGTGCCAGCAGCAAAGTGTTAGCTCCGGGACGGCTATCTTACTTC. The encoded protein is CASSKVLAPGRLSYF.

In its sample, this clonotype was seen a few times. This chain links TRBV20-1 with TRBJ2-1; the match to TRBD2 covers 10 bases. There are 14 residues in the CDR3. Germline V gene lookup returns CDR1 DFQATT and CDR2 SNEGSKA (reference sequence). V was pared by 5 bases and J by 10 bases, with 11 bases of the junction left unmatched. The CDR3 nucleotides read TGCAGTGCTGGACGAGCGGGAGGGGGAGACGAGCAGTTCTTC. Protein: CSAGRAGGGDEQFF.

This clonotype was seen more than once but under ten times. This chain joins TRBV11-2 and TRBJ2-1, with TRBD2 matching 9 bases. J lost 4 bases, V lost 8 bases, and 9 bases had no gene match. The germline V gene has CDR1 SGHAT and CDR2 FQNNGV. The CDR3 length is 15 residues. The CDR3: CASSRGGGVYNEQFF. CDR3 coding DNA: TGTGCCAGCTCCAGGGGCGGGGGGGTTTACAATGAGCAGTTCTTC.

This chain connects TRBV30 to TRBJ2-7; either TRBD1 or TRBD2 may supply D (5 bases each). Trimming removed 6 bases at V and 9 bases at J, with 21 bases between. The CDR3 contains 13 residues. Germline CDR1 is GTSNPN and CDR2 is SVGIG (reference sequence). As DNA, the CDR3 is TGTGCCTGTCACTCTGGACAATGGGGACGGCAGTACTTC. Its translation is CACHSGQWGRQYF.

Only a few counts were recorded for this clonotype. The chain couples TRBV4-1 to TRBJ1-5; weak D call: TRBD1 (5 bases). CDR3 size: 16 residues. V was shortened by 1 base and J by 6 bases, with 16 bases between the two germline ends. The germline V gene has CDR1 MGHRA and CDR2 YSYEKL. The CDR3 sequence: CASSQGYRRGRQPQHF. The CDR3 nucleotides are TGCGCCAGCAGCCAAGGCTATAGAAGGGGTCGTCAGCCCCAGCATTTT.

This clonotype showed up just a few times. The rearrangement joins TRBV7-9 to TRBJ1-4, with TRBD1 as a possible D gene (6 bases). CDR3 length: 14 amino acids. Germline CDR1 is SEHNR and CDR2 is FQNEAQ (reference sequence). V lost 8 bases to trimming and J lost 6 bases, with 16 bases between them. CDR3 sequence reads: CASGRTEEYEKLFF. CDR3 nucleotide sequence: TGTGCCAGCGGGCGGACAGAGGAATATGAAAAACTGTTTTTT. The full variable domain, completed using reference TRBV7-9 and TRBJ1-4, is DTGVSQNPRHKITKRGQNVTFRCDPISEHNRLYWYRQTLGQGPEFLTYFQNEAQLEKSRLLSDRFSAERPKGSFSTLEIQRTEQGDSAMYLCASGRTEEYEKLFFGSGTQLSVL.

This clonotype was seen more than once but under ten times. This rearrangement joins TRBV5-1 to TRBJ2-1; a weak D match, TRBD2 (6 bases). CDR3 length equals 17 residues. Germline CDR1 reads SGHRS; CDR2 reads YFSETQ. V was shortened by 0 bases and J by 0 bases, with 13 bases between the two germline ends. CDR3 region: CASSLGGGTLSYNEQFF. In DNA, the CDR3 is TGCGCCAGCAGCTTGGGTGGAGGGACCCTCTCCTACAATGAGCAGTTCTTC.